The rows below give T cell receptor beta chains drawn from one sample of a study of blood T cell repertoires in COVID-19. The assay was immunoSEQ multiplex PCR, and TCRdb's table has in-frame clones only and misses some. The sample lists fewer than 200,000 clones; 75% to 90% were seen once. Sequencing was performed on peripheral blood. The source is a man in his sixties with acute or convalescent COVID-19. Both conserved end residues are part of each CDR3. The D gene is left open where the match is weak. Clone size appears in some rows only: once, few, many, or a class for an expanded clone.

j_call d_call v_call clone_size cdr3_nt cdr3_aa
TRBJ2-1 - TRBV7-3 - TGTGCCAGCAGCTTAGGAGGGTCCCACGATGAGCAGTTCTTC CASSLGGSHDEQFF
TRBJ1-2 TRBD1 TRBV5-8 - TGTGCCAGCAGCGGATGGACAGGGACTTATGGCTACACCTTC CASSGWTGTYGYTF
TRBJ2-1 TRBD2 TRBV20-1 - TGCAGTGCTAGTAAGGGCGGGACTAGCGGCAATGAGCAGTTCTTC CSASKGGTSGNEQFF
TRBJ2-1 - TRBV7-9 few TGTGCCAGCAGCAGTAGGACTCTCCGGGTCAATGAGCAGTTCTTC CASSSRTLRVNEQFF
TRBJ1-6 TRBD1 TRBV2 - TGTGCCAGCAGGGGGACAGAAAATTCACCCCTCCACTTT CASRGTENSPLHF
TRBJ2-5 - TRBV29-1 once TGCAGCGTTGCTCGGGCCTCGCAGGGGACCCAGTACTTC CSVARASQGTQYF
TRBJ2-5 - TRBV19 few TGTGCCAGTAGTATCGGATACCACAGGGTCCGGGAAGAGACCCAGTACTTC CASSIGYHRVREETQYF
TRBJ2-3 TRBD2 TRBV18 - TGTGCCAGCTCCCTCCTAGCGGGGGGAAGCACAGATACGCAGTATTTT CASSLLAGGSTDTQYF
TRBJ1-2 - TRBV7-2 few TGTGCCAGCAGCTTAGGGTACGACAGCTCTGGGGTTGGCTACACCTTC CASSLGYDSSGVGYTF
TRBJ2-6 TRBD1 TRBV6-2/TRBV6-3 many TGTGCCAGCAGTTATACAGGGGCTGGGGCCAACGTCCTGACTTTC CASSYTGAGANVLTF
TRBJ2-2 TRBD2 TRBV2 - TGTGCCAGCATTCTAGCGGGAGTCACCGGGGAGCTGTTTTTT CASILAGVTGELFF
TRBJ1-6 - TRBV12-5 - TGTGCTAGTGGATTGGGAGGGTATAATTCACCCCTCCACTTT CASGLGGYNSPLHF
TRBJ1-5 - TRBV3-1/TRBV3-2 - TGTGCCAGCAGCCAAGTCGGGCAGCCCCAGCATTTT CASSQVGQPQHF
TRBJ2-1 TRBD2 TRBV3-1/TRBV3-2 - TGTGCCAGCAGCCAAGAATTGACTAGCGGTACTTACAATGAGCAGTTCTTC CASSQELTSGTYNEQFF
TRBJ2-5 TRBD2 TRBV10-2 - TGCGCCAGCAGTGAGTGGGGTAGCGGGAGCGGAGAGACCCAGTACTTC CASSEWGSGSGETQYF
TRBJ1-1 TRBD1 TRBV19 - TGTGCCAGTAGTATTGGGACAGCTAACACTGAAGCTTTCTTT CASSIGTANTEAFF
TRBJ2-7 - TRBV2 - TGTGCCAGCATTAATCCTGCAGACTACGAGCAGTACTTC CASINPADYEQYF
TRBJ1-1 TRBD1 TRBV6-5 - TGTGCCAGCGCTAGCCGGGACAGGGTTTATATGGCTTTCTTT CASASRDRVYMAFF
TRBJ1-2 TRBD1 TRBV3-1/TRBV3-2 - TGTGCCAGCAGCTCGGGACAGGGGAGCGGCTACACCTTC CASSSGQGSGYTF
TRBJ2-1 - TRBV27 - TGTGCCAGCAGTTCCGCCCAGCGGAATTACAATGAGCAGTTCTTC CASSSAQRNYNEQFF
TRBJ2-1 - TRBV30 - TGTGCCTGGAGTGTACGGGGGAGCCCCTACAATGAGCAGTTCTTC CAWSVRGSPYNEQFF
TRBJ1-2 TRBD1 TRBV4-2 few TGTGCCAGCAGCACAGGGGGTCAGGGAGGGGGCTACACCTTC CASSTGGQGGGYTF
TRBJ1-1 - TRBV9 - TGTGCCAGCAGCGTAGCTTCTGGCCCCGGGGGGAACACTGAAGCTTTCTTT CASSVASGPGGNTEAFF
TRBJ1-5 TRBD1 TRBV30 once TGTGCCTGTAACACAGGGGCCAATCAGCCCCAGCATTTT CACNTGANQPQHF
TRBJ1-5 TRBD1 TRBV6-1 - TGTGCCAGCAGTGAAGCGGCAGGGGGTCATCAGCCCCAGCATTTT CASSEAAGGHQPQHF
TRBJ1-1 TRBD1 TRBV7-6 once TGTGCCAGCAGCTTAGTCGCAGGGGGGTTAACTGAAGCTTTCTTT CASSLVAGGLTEAFF
TRBJ1-4 TRBD1 TRBV24-1 - TGTGCCACCAGAAGGGGGCAGCGAGAAAAACTGTTTTTT CATRRGQREKLFF
TRBJ2-3 - TRBV5-1 few TGCGCCAGCAGCAGCGAGGGAGCAGATACGCAGTATTTT CASSSEGADTQYF
TRBJ2-3 TRBD1 TRBV5-1 - TGCGCCAGCAGGCCCCCGGGACAGCAAACAGATACGCAGTATTTT CASRPPGQQTDTQYF
TRBJ2-1 TRBD1 TRBV6-6 - TGTGCCAGCGCCGTCGGACAGGACAATGAGCAGTTCTTC CASAVGQDNEQFF
TRBJ2-3 - TRBV4-2 once TGTGCCAGCAGCCAGGCTCTAGCCACAGATACGCAGTATTTT CASSQALATDTQYF
TRBJ1-3 TRBD1 TRBV19 - TGTGCCAGTAGTATAGCCGGGACAGCCTCTGGAAACACCATATATTTT CASSIAGTASGNTIYF
TRBJ2-7 TRBD1 TRBV27 - TGTGCCAGCAGCGGGACAGCGAACTACGAGCAGTACTTC CASSGTANYEQYF
TRBJ1-5 TRBD1 TRBV4-1 - TGCGCCAGCAGCGGAAAACTCGGACAGGTCAATCAGCCCCAGCATTTT CASSGKLGQVNQPQHF
TRBJ1-3 TRBD1 TRBV2 - TGTGCCAGCAGTCCCCCGGGACAGGGACCTGGAAACACCATATATTTT CASSPPGQGPGNTIYF
TRBJ2-7 - TRBV24-1 - TGTGCCACCAGTGAGGGTCTAGGGGCCACCTACGAGCAGTACTTC CATSEGLGATYEQYF
TRBJ1-5 TRBD1 TRBV9 - TGTGCCAGCAGCGCCCTCTCTGTCCCGGGACAGGGACGGAGCAATCAGCCCCAGCATTTT CASSALSVPGQGRSNQPQHF
TRBJ1-6 - TRBV27 - TGTGCCAGCAGCGACGCCGACATTCATAATTCACCCCTCCACTTT CASSDADIHNSPLHF
TRBJ1-6 - TRBV5-1 - TGCGCCAGCAGCTTGGCCGGCGGGAGCTCCTATAATTCACCCCTCCACTTT CASSLAGGSSYNSPLHF
TRBJ2-3 - TRBV6-1 - TGTGCCAGCAGTGAGAGAGGTACAGATACGCAGTATTTT CASSERGTDTQYF
TRBJ2-1 TRBD2 TRBV29-1 - TGCAGCGTTCAGGTCGGACTAGCGGGAGCAGGTGTGCAGTTCTTC CSVQVGLAGAGVQFF
TRBJ2-1 TRBD2 TRBV19 - TGTGCCAGTAGATCGGCGGGAGTCCCAAACAATGAGCAGTTCTTC CASRSAGVPNNEQFF
TRBJ2-2 TRBD1 TRBV6-5 - TGTGCCAGCAGTTACCAGGGGGCGCAGGGGGTCGGGGAGCTGTTTTTT CASSYQGAQGVGELFF
TRBJ2-1 - TRBV18 - TGTGCCAGCTCACTGTGGTCAGACAATGAGCAGTTCTTC CASSLWSDNEQFF
TRBJ1-1 - TRBV29-1 - TGCAGCGTTGAGACACAGGGTAACACTGAAGCTTTCTTT CSVETQGNTEAFF
TRBJ1-1 - TRBV28 - TGTGCCAGCAGTGAGGGGGTGAACACTGAAGCTTTCTTT CASSEGVNTEAFF
TRBJ1-1 TRBD1 TRBV27 - TGTGCCAGCAGTTTGACAGGGGACACTGAAGCTTTCTTT CASSLTGDTEAFF
TRBJ1-5 - TRBV19 - TGTGCCAGTAGCCTACAGCTTCAGCCCCAGCATTTT CASSLQLQPQHF
TRBJ1-5 - TRBV6-6 - TGTGCCAGCAGTTCAGGGGTCAATCAGCCCCAGCATTTT CASSSGVNQPQHF
TRBJ1-1 - TRBV18 - TGTGCCAGCTCACCGACAGCGGGACGGGTTAACACTGAAGCTTTCTTT CASSPTAGRVNTEAFF
TRBJ2-5 TRBD2 TRBV30 - TGTGCCTGGAAGTCGTGGCGGGGGGAGGGAGGACAAGAGACCCAGTACTTC CAWKSWRGEGGQETQYF
TRBJ1-4 - TRBV2 - TGTGCCAGCAGTCAGACAACAACTAATGAAAAACTGTTTTTT CASSQTTTNEKLFF
TRBJ2-1 - TRBV6-2/TRBV6-3 - TGTGCCAGCAGTCCCCGGGACTCCATAAGTGAGCAGTTCTTC CASSPRDSISEQFF
TRBJ1-3 TRBD1 TRBV2 - TGTGCCAGCAGGGACAGGGGGATCACTTCTGGAAACACCATATATTTT CASRDRGITSGNTIYF
TRBJ1-2 TRBD1 TRBV9 - TGTGCCAGCAGCGTAGGTCCGGGACAGGGGGTAACCTACACCTTC CASSVGPGQGVTYTF
TRBJ2-5 - TRBV9 - TGTGCCAGCAGCGTAGGGCCTTCAGGGGGGGAGACCCAGTACTTC CASSVGPSGGETQYF
TRBJ1-1 - TRBV19 many TGTGCCAGTAGTATAGGACTCCAGGGCAGGTCTGAAGCTTTCTTT CASSIGLQGRSEAFF